The sequence of this T cell receptor (beta chain) was determined in a study of early T cells in non-severe SARS-CoV-2 infection. Whole-study context: Alpha and beta chains were unpaired, from unsorted whole-blood bulk RNA. Study findings and constraints: Anti-spike CD8 specificities were favored by VDJdb matching, whose results missed private and CD4 specificities.

Tagging with unique molecular identifiers was applied to individual cDNA molecules. One entry per CDR3 protein results from TCRdb running MiXCR on the 5' RACE reads. The profile covers over 20,000 distinct CDR3 sequences, with more than 4% appearing a single time and approximately 4.3% taken by the ten largest. This clonotype was seen repeatedly, ten times or more. Its target is unknown. The germline gives CDR1 SEHNR, CDR2 FQNEAQ (reference sequence). The CDR3 length is 15 residues. V was pared by 5 bases and J by 4 bases, with 18 bases between. The gene calls are TRBV7-9 and TRBJ2-7, with a possible D match to TRBD2 (6 bases). This receptor was obtained from an adult who was a healthcare worker with PCR-confirmed SARS-CoV-2 infection or an uninfected control (not recorded which). Input material: whole blood. In DNA form, the CDR3 reads TGTGCCAGCAGCCTGGGGACTCGAACAAAATACGAGCAGTACTTC. This encodes CASSLGTRTKYEQYF.